This T cell receptor (beta chain) was identified during a study of CXCR3-negative and CXCR3-positive naive CD8 T cells. Study-wide points: In CXCR3-positive naive cells, the TRB CDR3s were more hydrophobic than in CXCR3-negative naive cells.

In the case of this clonotype: The antigen is undetermined.

The CDR3 has 16 residues. Per the germline V gene, CDR1 is LGHNT and CDR2 is FRNRAP. 5' RACE that incorporated UMI labels was used to prepare the TRB cDNA libraries. TCRdb processed the 5' RACE reads again and assigns one entry to each CDR3 protein, with no DNA. This sample's table has some 130,000 distinct CDR3 sequences. The specimen was naive CXCR3+ CD8+ T cells from blood. Subset specified: CD45RO-CCR7+CD27+CD95- naive CD8+ T cells expressing CXCR3 (TNR3+). The V call is TRBV12-5, the J call TRBJ2-4; with no DNA, the TCRdb D assignment of TRBD2 cannot be verified. This TCR came from a human donor in good health. Some clones in this sample may be carry-over from other donors' samples. This chain's CDR3 is CASGRTLDVAKNIQYF.